This entry is about one TCR beta chain. Its antigen is not known. Germline CDR1 and CDR2: SGHNT and YYREEE (reference sequence). This CDR3 contains 14 residues. V was pared by 0 bases and J by 6 bases, with 9 bases between. This sample was taken from a study of cytomegalovirus exposure and HLA in healthy donors. The study's findings and limits: Later analysis showed most CMV-associated TCR beta chains appearing HLA-restricted.

The study ran its PCR with 60 Vbeta and 13 Jbeta primers. This table comes from immunoSEQ multiplex PCR, and its TCRdb copy is limited to in-frame clones, with some not included. The table includes 90,000 to 120,000 clones, around 80% detected once. This chain connects TRBV5-4 to TRBJ2-2; D remains unclear. This clonotype was sampled from a woman between 40 and 55 years old in good health and CMV-seronegative. Sequenced: PBMCs. The DNA of the CDR3 is TGTGCCAGCAGCTTGGGCTCTACCCCCGGGGAGCTGTTTTTT. As protein: CASSLGSTPGELFF.